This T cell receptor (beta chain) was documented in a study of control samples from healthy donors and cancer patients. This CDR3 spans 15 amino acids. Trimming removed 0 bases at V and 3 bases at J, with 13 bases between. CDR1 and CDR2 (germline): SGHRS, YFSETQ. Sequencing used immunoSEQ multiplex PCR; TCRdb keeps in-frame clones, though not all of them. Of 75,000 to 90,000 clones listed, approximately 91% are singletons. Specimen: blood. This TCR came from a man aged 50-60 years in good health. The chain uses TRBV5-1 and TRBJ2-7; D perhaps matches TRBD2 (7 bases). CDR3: CASSLGGGRGYEQYF. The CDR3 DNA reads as TGCGCCAGCAGCTTGGGGGGGGGCAGGGGCTACGAGCAGTACTTC.